This T cell receptor (beta chain) was recovered during a study of blood T cell repertoires in COVID-19. Here immunoSEQ multiplex PCR was the method, and the copy in TCRdb shows in-frame clones only, minus some. The table shows a few hundred thousand clones, with around 84% occurring only once. Looked up from germline, CDR1 is SGHNT and CDR2 is YENEEA. The germline V and J ends were trimmed by 1 base and 2 bases, with 12 bases remaining between them. The CDR3 runs to 17 residues. Sequenced sample: PBMCs or T cells enriched from blood (not recorded which). The chain recombines TRBV11-3 with TRBJ2-6, with a possible D match to TRBD2 (6 bases). The clonotype originates from a man aged 30 to 39 who had recovered from COVID-19. DNA of the CDR3: TGTGCCAGCAGCTTAGGCGGGGACGTAGCTGGGGCCAACGTCCTGACTTTC. It specifies CASSLGGDVAGANVLTF. The whole variable domain, remainder taken from reference TRBV11-3 and TRBJ2-6, is EAGVVQSPRYKIIEKKQPVAFWCNPISGHNTLYWYLQNLGQGPELLIRYENEEAVDDSQLPKDRFSAERLKGVDSTLKIQPAELGDSAVYLCASSLGGDVAGANVLTFGAGSRLTVL.